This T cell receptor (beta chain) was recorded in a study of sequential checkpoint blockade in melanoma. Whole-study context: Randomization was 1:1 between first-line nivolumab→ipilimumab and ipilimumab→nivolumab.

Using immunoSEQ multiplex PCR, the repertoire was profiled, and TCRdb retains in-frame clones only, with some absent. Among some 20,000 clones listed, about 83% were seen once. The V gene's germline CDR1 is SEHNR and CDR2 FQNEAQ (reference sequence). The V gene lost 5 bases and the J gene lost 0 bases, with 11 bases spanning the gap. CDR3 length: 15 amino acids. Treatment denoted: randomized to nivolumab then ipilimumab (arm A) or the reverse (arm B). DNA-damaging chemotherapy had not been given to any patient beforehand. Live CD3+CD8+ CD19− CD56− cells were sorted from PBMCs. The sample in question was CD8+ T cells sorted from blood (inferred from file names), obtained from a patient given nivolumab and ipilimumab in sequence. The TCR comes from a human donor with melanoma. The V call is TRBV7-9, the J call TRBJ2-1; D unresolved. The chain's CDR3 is CASSPFDISYNEQFF. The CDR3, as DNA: TGTGCCAGCAGCCCCTTTGACATCTCCTACAATGAGCAGTTCTTC.